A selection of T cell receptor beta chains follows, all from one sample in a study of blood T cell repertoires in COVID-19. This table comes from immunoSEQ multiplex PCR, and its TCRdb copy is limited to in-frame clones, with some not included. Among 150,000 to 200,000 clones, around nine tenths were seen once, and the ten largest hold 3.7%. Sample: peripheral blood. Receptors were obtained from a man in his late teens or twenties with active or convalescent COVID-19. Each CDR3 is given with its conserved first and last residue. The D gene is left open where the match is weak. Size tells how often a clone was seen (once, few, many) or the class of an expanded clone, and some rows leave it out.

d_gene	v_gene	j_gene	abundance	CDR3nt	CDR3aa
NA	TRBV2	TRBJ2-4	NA	TGTGCCAGCAGCGTAGTGAGCATTCAGTACTTC	CASSVVSIQYF
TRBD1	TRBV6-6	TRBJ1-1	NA	TGTGCCAGCAGCCCCAGGGGGGAACGACTTGAAGCTTTCTTT	CASSPRGERLEAFF
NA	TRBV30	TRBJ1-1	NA	TGTGCCTGGAGTGTACTGGGGGGCACTGAAGCTTTCTTT	CAWSVLGGTEAFF
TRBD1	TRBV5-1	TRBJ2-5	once	TGCGCCAGCAGCTTGATGAGACAGGGCGCTAATCAAGAGACCCAGTACTTC	CASSLMRQGANQETQYF
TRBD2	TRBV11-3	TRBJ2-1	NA	TGTGCCAGCAGCTTAGGGACTAGCGGCCACAATGAGCAGTTCTTC	CASSLGTSGHNEQFF
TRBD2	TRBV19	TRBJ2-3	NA	TGTGCCAGTAGTATAATGGTTATGGCGGGAGCCACAGATACGCAGTATTTT	CASSIMVMAGATDTQYF
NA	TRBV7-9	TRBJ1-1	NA	TGTGCCAGCAGACAAGACAGGAAGAACACTGAAGCTTTCTTT	CASRQDRKNTEAFF
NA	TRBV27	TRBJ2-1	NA	TGTGCCAGCAGTTTAGGGGCCCCAGACTACAATGAGCAGTTCTTC	CASSLGAPDYNEQFF
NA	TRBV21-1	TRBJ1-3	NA	TGTGCCAGCAGCGGACAATATGGACGGTTCTCTGGAAACACCATATATTTT	CASSGQYGRFSGNTIYF
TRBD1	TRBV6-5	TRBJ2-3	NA	TGTGCCAGTGACAGGGAAAGGTATGGCACAGATACGCAGTATTTT	CASDRERYGTDTQYF
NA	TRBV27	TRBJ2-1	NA	TGTGCCAGCAGTCTGGGGGCCCTCCCCTACAATGAGCAGTTCTTC	CASSLGALPYNEQFF
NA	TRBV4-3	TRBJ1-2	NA	TGCGCCAGCAGCCAAGTGCCGGTTTGGGCAGGGGAAAATGGCTACACCTTC	CASSQVPVWAGENGYTF
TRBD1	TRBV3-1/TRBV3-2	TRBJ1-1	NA	TGTGCCAGCAACCTCCAGGGGGTTGACACTGAAGCTTTCTTT	CASNLQGVDTEAFF
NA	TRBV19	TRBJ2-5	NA	TGTGCCAGTAGTTTAATCACAGAAGAGACCCAGTACTTC	CASSLITEETQYF
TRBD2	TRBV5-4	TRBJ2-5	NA	TGTGCCAGCAGCCCATCGGGAGCGGGGGAAGAGACCCAGTACTTC	CASSPSGAGEETQYF
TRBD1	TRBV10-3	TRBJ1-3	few	TGTGCCATCAGTGGACAGGGGGCGCATGGAAACACCATATATTTT	CAISGQGAHGNTIYF
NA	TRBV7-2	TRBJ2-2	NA	TGTGCCAGTCGGCAGGCGAACACCGGGGAGCTGTTTTTT	CASRQANTGELFF
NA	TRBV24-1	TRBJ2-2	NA	TGTGCCACCGGGGCGGAGATGAACACCGGGGAGCTGTTTTTT	CATGAEMNTGELFF
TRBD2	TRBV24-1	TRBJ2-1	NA	TGTGCCACCAGTGACGCTCGTTGGTCGGCTAGCGGGAGTAGTATAGGGTCCTACAATGAGCAGTTCTTC	CATSDARWSASGSSIGSYNEQFF
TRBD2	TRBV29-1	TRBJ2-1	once	TGCAGCGTTGAAGCGGGGGTCACTAGCGGGAACTCCTACAATGAGCAGTTCTTC	CSVEAGVTSGNSYNEQFF
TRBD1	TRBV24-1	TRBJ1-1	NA	TGTGCCACCTCAACCGGGACAGATAACACTGAAGCTTTCTTT	CATSTGTDNTEAFF
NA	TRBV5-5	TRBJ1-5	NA	TGTGCCAGCAGCTTAGGGGGGGTTGGCAATCAGCCCCAGCATTTT	CASSLGGVGNQPQHF
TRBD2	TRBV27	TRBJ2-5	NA	TGTGCCAGCAGGCTAGCGGGGGGGCGACAAGAGACCCAGTACTTC	CASRLAGGRQETQYF
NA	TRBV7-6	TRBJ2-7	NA	TGTGCCAGCAGCACAGGACCCAATTACGAGCAGTACTTC	CASSTGPNYEQYF
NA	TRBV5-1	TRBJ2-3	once	TGCGCCAGCAGCCCACAGGTAGATACGCAGTATTTT	CASSPQVDTQYF
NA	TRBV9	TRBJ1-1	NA	TGTGCCAGCAGCCCCCGACAGGAACCCACTGAAGCTTTCTTT	CASSPRQEPTEAFF
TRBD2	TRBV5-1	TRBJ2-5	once	TGCGCCAGCAGCTTTTCTAGCGGAATACAAGAGACCCAGTACTTC	CASSFSSGIQETQYF
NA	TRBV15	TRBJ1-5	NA	TGTGCCACCAGCGGGTTTGCGGATCAGCCCCAGCATTTT	CATSGFADQPQHF
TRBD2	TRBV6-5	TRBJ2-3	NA	TGTGCCAGCAGTTACTCGGCTAGCGGGGGGGCCTGGTATTTT	CASSYSASGGAWYF
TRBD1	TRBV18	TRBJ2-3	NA	TGTGCCAGCTCACTAAGTTTAGGGGGCAGCACAGATACGCAGTATTTT	CASSLSLGGSTDTQYF
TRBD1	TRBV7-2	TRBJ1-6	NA	TGTGCCAGCAGCAGGGGGCAAGGTTCACCCCTCCACTTT	CASSRGQGSPLHF
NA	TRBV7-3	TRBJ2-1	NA	TGTGCCAGCAGCCAACAGGGTTGGAATGAGCAGTTCTTC	CASSQQGWNEQFF
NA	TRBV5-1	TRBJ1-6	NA	TGCGCCAGCAGCTTGGGACCGACGGAGGGGAATTCACCCCTCCACTTT	CASSLGPTEGNSPLHF
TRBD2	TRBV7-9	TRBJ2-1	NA	TGTGCCAGCAGCCCCATTGGAACCGGGACTACGGATTACAATGAGCAGTTCTTC	CASSPIGTGTTDYNEQFF
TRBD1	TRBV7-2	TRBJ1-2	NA	TGTGCCAGCCGCTTTCCAACAGGGGTAAACTATGGCTACACCTTC	CASRFPTGVNYGYTF
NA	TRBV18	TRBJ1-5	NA	TGTGCCAGCTCACCAGCCGACGGGAATCAGCCCCAGCATTTT	CASSPADGNQPQHF
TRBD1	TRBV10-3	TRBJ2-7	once	TGTGCCATCAGTGAGTCTTGGGACAGGGACCACGAGCAGTACTTC	CAISESWDRDHEQYF
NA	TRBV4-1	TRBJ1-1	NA	TGCGCCAGCAGGTCTCAGTTTAACACTGAAGCTTTCTTT	CASRSQFNTEAFF
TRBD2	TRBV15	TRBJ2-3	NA	TGTGCCACCAGCAGACCCACCAAGGCGGGAGTTAGCACAGATACGCAGTATTTT	CATSRPTKAGVSTDTQYF
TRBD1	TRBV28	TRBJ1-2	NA	TGTGCCAGCAGTTTAGTAGGGACAGACTATGGCTACACCTTC	CASSLVGTDYGYTF
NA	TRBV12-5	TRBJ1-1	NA	TGTGCTAGTGCCTTGCAGGGGAACACTGAAGCTTTCTTT	CASALQGNTEAFF
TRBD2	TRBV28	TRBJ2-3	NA	TGTGCCAGCAGTCGAAGAGCGGGGGGTACCCGAGATACGCAGTATTTT	CASSRRAGGTRDTQYF